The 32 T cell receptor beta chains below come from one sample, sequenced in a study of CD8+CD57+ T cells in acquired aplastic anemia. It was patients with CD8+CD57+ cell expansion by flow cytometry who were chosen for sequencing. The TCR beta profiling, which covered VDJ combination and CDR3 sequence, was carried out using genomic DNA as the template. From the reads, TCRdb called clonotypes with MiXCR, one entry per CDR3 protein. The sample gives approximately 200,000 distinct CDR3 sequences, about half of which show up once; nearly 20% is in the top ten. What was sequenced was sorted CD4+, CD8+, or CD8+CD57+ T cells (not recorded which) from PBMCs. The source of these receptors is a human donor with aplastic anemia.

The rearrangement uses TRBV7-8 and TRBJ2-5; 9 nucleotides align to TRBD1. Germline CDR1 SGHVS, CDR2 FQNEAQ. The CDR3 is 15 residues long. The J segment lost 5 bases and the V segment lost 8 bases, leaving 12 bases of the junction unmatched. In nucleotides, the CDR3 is TGTGCCAGCTCTCCGGGACAGGGTGTGAGGGAGACCCAGTACTTC. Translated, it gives CASSPGQGVRETQYF. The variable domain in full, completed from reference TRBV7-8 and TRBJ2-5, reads GAGVSQSPRYKVAKRGQDVALRCDPISGHVSLFWYQQALGQGPEFLTYFQNEAQLDKSGLPSDRFFAERPEGSVSTLKIQRTQQEDSAVYLCASSPGQGVRETQYFGPGTRLLVL.

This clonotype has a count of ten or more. This CDR3 is CASSSRSGATDTQYF. As DNA, the CDR3 is TGCGCCAGCAGCTCCCGGAGCGGGGCCACAGATACGCAGTATTTT. The chain combines TRBV5-1 with TRBJ2-3; 7 bases align to TRBD2. The length of the CDR3 is 15 residues. CDR1 and CDR2 (germline): SGHRS, YFSETQ. V lost 3 bases, J lost 2 bases, and 6 bases stayed unmatched.

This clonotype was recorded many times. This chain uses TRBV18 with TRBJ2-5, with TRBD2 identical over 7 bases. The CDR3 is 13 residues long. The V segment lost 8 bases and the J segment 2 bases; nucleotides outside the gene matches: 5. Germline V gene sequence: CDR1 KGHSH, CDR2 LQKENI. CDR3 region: CASHGGRQETQYF. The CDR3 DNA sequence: TGTGCCAGCCACGGGGGGAGGCAAGAGACCCAGTACTTC.

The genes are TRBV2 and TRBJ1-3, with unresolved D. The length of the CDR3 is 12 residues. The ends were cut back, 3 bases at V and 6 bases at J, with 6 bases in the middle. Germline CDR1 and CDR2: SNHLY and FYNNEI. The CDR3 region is CASSDLVNTIYF. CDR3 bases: TGTGCCAGCAGTGACCTTGTAAACACCATATATTTT.

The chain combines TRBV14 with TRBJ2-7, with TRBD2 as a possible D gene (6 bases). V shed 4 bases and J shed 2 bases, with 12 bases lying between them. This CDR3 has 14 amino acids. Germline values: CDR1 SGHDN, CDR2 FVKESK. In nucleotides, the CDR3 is TGTGCCAGCAGCCCGGGCCGGGGGACCTACGAGCAGTACTTC. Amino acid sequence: CASSPGRGTYEQYF.

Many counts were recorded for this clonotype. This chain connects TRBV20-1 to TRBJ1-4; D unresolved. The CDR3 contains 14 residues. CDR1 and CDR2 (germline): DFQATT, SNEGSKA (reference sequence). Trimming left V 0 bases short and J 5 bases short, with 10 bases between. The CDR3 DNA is TGCAGTGCTAGAGATAACACACCAAATGAAAAACTGTTTTTT. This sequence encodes CSARDNTPNEKLFF.

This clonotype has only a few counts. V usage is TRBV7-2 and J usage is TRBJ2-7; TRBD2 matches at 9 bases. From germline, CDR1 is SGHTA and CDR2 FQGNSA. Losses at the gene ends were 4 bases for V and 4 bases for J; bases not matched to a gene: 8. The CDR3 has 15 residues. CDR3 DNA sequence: TGTGCCAGCAGCTCCGCGGGGGGGGCCGGGTACGAGCAGTACTTC. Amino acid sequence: CASSSAGGAGYEQYF. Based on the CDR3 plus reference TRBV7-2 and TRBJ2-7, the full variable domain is GAGVSQSPSNKVTEKGKDVELRCDPISGHTALYWYRQSLGQGLEFLIYFQGNSAPDKSGLPSDRFSAERTGGSVSTLTIQRTQQEDSAVYLCASSSAGGAGYEQYFGPGTRLTVT.

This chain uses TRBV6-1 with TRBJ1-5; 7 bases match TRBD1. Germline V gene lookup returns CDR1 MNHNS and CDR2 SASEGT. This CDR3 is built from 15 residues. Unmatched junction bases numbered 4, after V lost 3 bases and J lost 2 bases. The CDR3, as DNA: TGTGCCAGCAGTGATTTCACAGGGGGCAATCAGCCCCAGCATTTT. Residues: CASSDFTGGNQPQHF.

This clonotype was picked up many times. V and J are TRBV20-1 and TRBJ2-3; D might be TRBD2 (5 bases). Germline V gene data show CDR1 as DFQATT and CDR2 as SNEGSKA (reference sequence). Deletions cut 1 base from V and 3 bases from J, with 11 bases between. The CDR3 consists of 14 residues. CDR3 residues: CSARGGFSTDTQYF. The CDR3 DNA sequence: TGCAGTGCTAGAGGAGGGTTTTCGACAGATACGCAGTATTTT.

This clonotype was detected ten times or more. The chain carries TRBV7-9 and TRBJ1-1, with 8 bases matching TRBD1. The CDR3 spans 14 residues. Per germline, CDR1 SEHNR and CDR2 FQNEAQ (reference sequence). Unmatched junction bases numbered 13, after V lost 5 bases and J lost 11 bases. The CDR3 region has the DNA TGTGCCAGCAGCCCGGACTCCGGGACAGGTAATGCTTTCTTT. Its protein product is CASSPDSGTGNAFF. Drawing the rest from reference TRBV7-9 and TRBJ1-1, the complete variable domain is DTGVSQNPRHKITKRGQNVTFRCDPISEHNRLYWYRQTLGQGPEFLTYFQNEAQLEKSRLLSDRFSAERPKGSFSTLEIQRTEQGDSAMYLCASSPDSGTGNAFFGQGTRLTVV.

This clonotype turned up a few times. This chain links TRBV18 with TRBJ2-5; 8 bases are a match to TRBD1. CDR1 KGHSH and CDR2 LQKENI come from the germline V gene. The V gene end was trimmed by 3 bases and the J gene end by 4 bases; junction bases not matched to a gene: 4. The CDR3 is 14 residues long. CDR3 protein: CASSPDRVRETQYF. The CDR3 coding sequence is TGTGCCAGCTCACCGGACAGGGTCAGAGAGACCCAGTACTTC.

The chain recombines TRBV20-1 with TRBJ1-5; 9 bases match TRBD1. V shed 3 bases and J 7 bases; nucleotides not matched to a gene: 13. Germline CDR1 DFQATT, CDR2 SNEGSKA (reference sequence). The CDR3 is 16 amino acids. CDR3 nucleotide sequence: TGCAGTGCTAGTCTTGGGACAGGGAGGTTAGCACAGCCCCAGCATTTT. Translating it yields CSASLGTGRLAQPQHF.

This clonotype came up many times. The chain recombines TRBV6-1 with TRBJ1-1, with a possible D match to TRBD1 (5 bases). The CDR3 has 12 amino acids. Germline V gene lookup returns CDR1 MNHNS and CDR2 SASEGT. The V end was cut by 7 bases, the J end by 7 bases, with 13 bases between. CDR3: CASTYPQDEAFF. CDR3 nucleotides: TGTGCCAGCACCTACCCACAGGATGAAGCTTTCTTT.

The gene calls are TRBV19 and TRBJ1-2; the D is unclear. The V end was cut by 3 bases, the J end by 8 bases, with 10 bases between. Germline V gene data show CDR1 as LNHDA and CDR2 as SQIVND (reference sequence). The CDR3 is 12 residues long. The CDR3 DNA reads TGTGCCAGTAGTATGCCCTCGCTGGGCTACACCTTC. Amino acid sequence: CASSMPSLGYTF. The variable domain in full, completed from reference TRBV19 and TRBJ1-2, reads DGGITQSPKYLFRKEGQNVTLSCEQNLNHDAMYWYRQDPGQGLRLIYYSQIVNDFQKGDIAEGYSVSREKKESFPLTVTSAQKNPTAFYLCASSMPSLGYTFGSGTRLTVV.

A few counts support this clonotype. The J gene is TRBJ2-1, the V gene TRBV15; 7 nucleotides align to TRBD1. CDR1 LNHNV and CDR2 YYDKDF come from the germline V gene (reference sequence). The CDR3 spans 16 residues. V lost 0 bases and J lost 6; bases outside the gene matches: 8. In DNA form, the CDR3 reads TGTGCCACCAGCAGAGATTTAGGGGGCAGGGTCAATGAGCAGTTCTTC. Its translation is CATSRDLGGRVNEQFF. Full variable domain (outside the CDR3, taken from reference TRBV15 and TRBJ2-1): DAMVIQNPRYQVTQFGKPVTLSCSQTLNHNVMYWYQQKSSQAPKLLFHYYDKDFNNEADTPDNFQSRRPNTSFCFLDIRSPGLGDTAMYLCATSRDLGGRVNEQFFGPGTRLTVL.

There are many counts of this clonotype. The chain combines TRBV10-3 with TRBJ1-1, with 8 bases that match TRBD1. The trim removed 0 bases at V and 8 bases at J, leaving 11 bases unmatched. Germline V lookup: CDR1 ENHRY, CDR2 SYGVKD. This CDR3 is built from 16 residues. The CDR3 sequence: CAISESVKGQAPEAFF. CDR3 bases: TGTGCCATCAGTGAGTCCGTGAAGGGACAGGCCCCCGAAGCTTTCTTT.

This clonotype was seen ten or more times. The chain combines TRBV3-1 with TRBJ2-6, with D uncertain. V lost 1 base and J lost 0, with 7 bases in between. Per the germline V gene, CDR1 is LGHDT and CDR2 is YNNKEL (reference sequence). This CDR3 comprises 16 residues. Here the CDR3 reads CASSQATGSGANVLTF. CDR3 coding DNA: TGTGCCAGCAGCCAAGCGACCGGCTCTGGGGCCAACGTCCTGACTTTC.

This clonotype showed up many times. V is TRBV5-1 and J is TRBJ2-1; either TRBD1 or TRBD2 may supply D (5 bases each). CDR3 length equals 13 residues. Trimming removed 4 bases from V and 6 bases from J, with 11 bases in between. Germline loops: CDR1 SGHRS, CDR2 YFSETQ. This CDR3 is CASSPGQINEQFF. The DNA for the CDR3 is TGCGCCAGCAGCCCGGGGCAGATCAATGAGCAGTTCTTC.

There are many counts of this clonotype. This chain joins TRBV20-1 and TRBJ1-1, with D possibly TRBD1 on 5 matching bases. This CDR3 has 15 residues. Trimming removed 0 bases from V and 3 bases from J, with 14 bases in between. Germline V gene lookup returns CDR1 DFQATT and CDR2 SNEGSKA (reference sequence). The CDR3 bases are TGCAGTGCTAGAGATTTTGGGGCTTTGGACACTGAAGCTTTCTTT. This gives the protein CSARDFGALDTEAFF.

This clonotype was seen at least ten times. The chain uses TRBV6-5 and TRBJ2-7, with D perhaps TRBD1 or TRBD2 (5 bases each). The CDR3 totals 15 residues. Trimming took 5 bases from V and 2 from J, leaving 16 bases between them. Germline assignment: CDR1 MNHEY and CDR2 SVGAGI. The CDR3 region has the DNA TGTGCCAGCAGTACCTATCGGGACGTTGCCTACGAGCAGTACTTC. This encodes CASSTYRDVAYEQYF.

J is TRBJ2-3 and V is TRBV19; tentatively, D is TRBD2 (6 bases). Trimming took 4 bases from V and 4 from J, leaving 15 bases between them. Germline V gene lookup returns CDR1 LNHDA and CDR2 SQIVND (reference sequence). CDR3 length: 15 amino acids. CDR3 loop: CASSKVSGAADTQYF. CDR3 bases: TGTGCCAGTAGTAAGGTTAGCGGTGCAGCAGATACGCAGTATTTT.

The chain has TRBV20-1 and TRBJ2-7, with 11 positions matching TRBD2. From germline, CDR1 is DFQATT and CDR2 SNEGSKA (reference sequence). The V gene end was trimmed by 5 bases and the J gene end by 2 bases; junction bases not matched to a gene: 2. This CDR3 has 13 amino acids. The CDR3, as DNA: TGCAGTGCTGCGACTAGCGGGGCCTACGAGCAGTACTTC. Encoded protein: CSAATSGAYEQYF.

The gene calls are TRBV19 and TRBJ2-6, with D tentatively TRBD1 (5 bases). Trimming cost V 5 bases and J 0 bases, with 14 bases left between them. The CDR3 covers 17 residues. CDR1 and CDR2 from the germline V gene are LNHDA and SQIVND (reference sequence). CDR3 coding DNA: TGTGCCAGTAGTGAAAAGACAGCCTACTCTGGGGCCAACGTCCTGACTTTC. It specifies CASSEKTAYSGANVLTF. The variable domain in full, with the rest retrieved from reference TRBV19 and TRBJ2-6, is DGGITQSPKYLFRKEGQNVTLSCEQNLNHDAMYWYRQDPGQGLRLIYYSQIVNDFQKGDIAEGYSVSREKKESFPLTVTSAQKNPTAFYLCASSEKTAYSGANVLTFGAGSRLTVL.

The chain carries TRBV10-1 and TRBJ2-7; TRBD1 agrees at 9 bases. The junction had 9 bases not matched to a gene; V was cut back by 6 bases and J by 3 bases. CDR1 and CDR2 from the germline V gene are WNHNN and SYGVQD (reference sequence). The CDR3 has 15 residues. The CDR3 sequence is CASSEGTGFSYEQYF. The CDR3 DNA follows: TGCGCCAGCAGCGAGGGGACAGGGTTTAGCTACGAGCAGTACTTC.

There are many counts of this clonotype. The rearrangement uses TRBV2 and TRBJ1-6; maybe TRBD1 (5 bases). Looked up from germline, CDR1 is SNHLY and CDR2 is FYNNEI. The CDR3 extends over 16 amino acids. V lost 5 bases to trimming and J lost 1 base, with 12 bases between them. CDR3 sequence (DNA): TGTGCCAGCAGTTTAAACCGGGGGTCCTATAATTCACCCCTCCACTTT. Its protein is CASSLNRGSYNSPLHF. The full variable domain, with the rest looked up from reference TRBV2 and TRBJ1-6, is EPEVTQTPSHQVTQMGQEVILRCVPISNHLYFYWYRQILGQKVEFLVSFYNNEISEKSEIFDDQFSVERPDGSNFTLKIRSTKLEDSAMYFCASSLNRGSYNSPLHFGNGTRLTVT.

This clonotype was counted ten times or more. CDR3: CASSLTGRGTEAFF. The CDR3 coding sequence is TGTGCCAGCAGCTTAACCGGGAGGGGAACTGAAGCTTTCTTT. The chain recombines TRBV7-3 with TRBJ1-1; possible D gene TRBD1, 5 bases. The CDR3 length is 14 residues. V lost 0 bases to trimming and J lost 5 bases, with 10 bases between them. Germline V lookup: CDR1 SGHTA, CDR2 FQGTGA.

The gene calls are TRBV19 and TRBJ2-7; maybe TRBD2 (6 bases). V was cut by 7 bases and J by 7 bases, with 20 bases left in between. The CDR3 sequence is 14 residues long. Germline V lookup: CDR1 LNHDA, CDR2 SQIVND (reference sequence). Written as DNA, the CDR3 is TGTGCCAGTACCCCAAGGGGCGGGGTTAGGGAGCAGTACTTC. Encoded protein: CASTPRGGVREQYF.

The DNA for the CDR3 is TGTGCCAGCAGCTTCGGGACTAGCGGGGGCGGGGGTACGCAGTACTTC. Its translation: CASSFGTSGGGGTQYF. The rearrangement joins TRBV9 to TRBJ2-5; TRBD2 matches at 14 bases. CDR1 is SGDLS and CDR2 is YYNGEE in the germline V gene. CDR3 length equals 16 residues. Germline trimming cut 4 bases from V and 11 bases from J; bases unmatched to any gene: 13.

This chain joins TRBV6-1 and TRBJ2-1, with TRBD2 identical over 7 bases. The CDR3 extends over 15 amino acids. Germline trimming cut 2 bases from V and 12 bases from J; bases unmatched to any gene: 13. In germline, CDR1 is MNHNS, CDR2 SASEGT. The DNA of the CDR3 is TGTGCCAGCAGTGAACGGGGGGATACAATGAGGGGGCAGTTCTTC. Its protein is CASSERGDTMRGQFF.

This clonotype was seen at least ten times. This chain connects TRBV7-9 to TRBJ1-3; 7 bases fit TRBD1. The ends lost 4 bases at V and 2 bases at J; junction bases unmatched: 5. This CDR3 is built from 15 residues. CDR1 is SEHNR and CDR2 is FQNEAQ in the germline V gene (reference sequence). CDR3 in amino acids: CASSSTGRAGNTIYF. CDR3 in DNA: TGTGCCAGCAGCTCGACAGGGCGAGCTGGAAACACCATATATTTT.

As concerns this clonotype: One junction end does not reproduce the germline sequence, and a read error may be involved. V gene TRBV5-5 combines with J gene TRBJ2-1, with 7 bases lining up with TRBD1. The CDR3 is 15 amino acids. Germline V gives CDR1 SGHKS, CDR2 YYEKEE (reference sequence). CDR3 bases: TGCGCCAGCAGATTGGGACAGAGCTCCTACGATGAGCAGTTCTTC. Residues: CASRLGQSSYDEQFF. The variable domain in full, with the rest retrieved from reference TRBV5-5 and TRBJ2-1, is DAGVTQSPTHLIKTRGQQVTLRCSPISGHKSVSWYQQVLGQGPQFIFQYYEKEERGRGNFPDRFSARQFPNYSSELNVNALLLGDSALYLCASRLGQSSYDEQFFGPGTRLTVL.

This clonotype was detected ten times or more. In DNA form, the CDR3 reads TGTGCCAGCAGTTCCTCGACCGAGTACGAGCAGTACTTC. Encoded protein: CASSSSTEYEQYF. The chain uses TRBV7-9 and TRBJ2-7; no clear D gene. The CDR3 length is 13 residues. The germline CDR1 and CDR2 sequences are SEHNR and FQNEAQ (reference sequence). Trimming shortened V by 6 bases and J by 4 bases, and 13 bases separated the two germline ends.